What follows are 18 T cell receptor beta chains derived from one specimen sequenced in a study of T cells in Graves' hyperthyroidism and ophthalmopathy. RNA transcripts were the template for amplifying TCR beta CDR3 regions. With the HTBI primer set, the TCR CDR3 went through a first round of RT-PCR. TCRdb re-derived calls from the multiplex PCR reads in MiXCR, one entry per CDR3 protein. This repertoire shows about 590,000 distinct CDR3 sequences, around a sixth found once; its top ten account for 7.3%. The sample taken for sequencing was blood. The source is a woman between 25 and 40 years old with Graves' hyperthyroidism.

The J gene is TRBJ2-5, the V gene TRBV20-1; D remains ambiguous. The CDR3 spans 12 residues. The germline gives CDR1 DFQATT, CDR2 SNEGSKA (reference sequence). V was pared by 0 bases and J by 2 bases, with 4 bases between. CDR3 amino acids: CSARDVQETQYF. The CDR3 DNA sequence: TGCAGTGCTAGAGATGTTCAAGAGACCCAGTACTTC.

This clonotype appeared a few times. The chain couples TRBV12-5 to TRBJ2-7; a possible D gene is TRBD1 (7 bases). Germline loops: CDR1 LGHNT, CDR2 FRNRAP. V was trimmed by 1 base and J by 0 bases, leaving 16 bases between them. The CDR3 runs 17 residues. The CDR3 loop reads CASGLDQGGIGSYEQYF. In DNA form, the CDR3 reads TGTGCTAGTGGTTTGGACCAGGGGGGCATCGGCTCCTACGAGCAGTACTTC.

The V gene is TRBV25-1, the J gene TRBJ2-1, with 8 bases fitting TRBD2. The length of the CDR3 is 15 residues. The germline CDR1 and CDR2 sequences are MGHDK and SYGVNS. Unmatched junction bases numbered 13, after V lost 7 bases and J lost 8 bases. The CDR3 region has the DNA TGTGCCAGCACGGGGGGGGGAAGGCGGTTGGATGAGCAGTTCTTC. It specifies CASTGGGRRLDEQFF.

This clonotype was counted a few times. The J gene is TRBJ2-7, the V gene TRBV20-1, with D possibly called TRBD1 or TRBD2 (6 bases each). The CDR3 is 15 residues long. In germline, CDR1 is DFQATT, CDR2 SNEGSKA (reference sequence). Trimming took 6 bases from V and 3 from J, leaving 21 bases between them. The CDR3 protein is CSADVEGGIRYEQYF. The CDR3 coding sequence is TGCAGTGCGGATGTAGAGGGGGGCATTCGCTACGAGCAGTACTTC.

This clonotype has a count of ten or more. The chain links TRBV7-9 to TRBJ2-7, with 7 bases fitting TRBD1. This CDR3 spans 14 amino acids. Germline CDR1 is SEHNR and CDR2 is FQNEAQ (reference sequence). The ends lost 8 bases at V and 2 bases at J; junction bases unmatched: 9. The CDR3 bases are TGTGCCAGCTCTGGTGGGGACAGAGCCTACGAGCAGTACTTC. This sequence encodes CASSGGDRAYEQYF.

This clonotype was recorded at least ten times. V gene TRBV28 combines with J gene TRBJ2-1; TRBD2 matches 8 bases. The CDR3 consists of 15 residues. The V segment lost 6 bases and the J segment 5 bases; nucleotides outside the gene matches: 9. Per the germline V gene, CDR1 is MDHEN and CDR2 is SYDVKM. In DNA form, the CDR3 reads TGTGCCAGCAGGGAGAGCGGGAGCAAGGACAATGAGCAGTTCTTC. Translation: CASRESGSKDNEQFF.

Concerning this clonotype itself: A junction boundary mismatches the germline segment, possibly from a read error. The rearrangement joins TRBV30 to TRBJ2-5, with a weak D call TRBD1 (6 bases). The CDR3 length is 13 residues. Germline values: CDR1 GTSNPN, CDR2 SVGIG (reference sequence). CDR3 amino acids: CAWRNTGSETRYF. The CDR3 DNA sequence: TGTGCCTGGAGAAACACAGGGAGCGAGACCCGGTACTTC.

The chain is built from TRBV10-3 and TRBJ2-2; TRBD2 is a possible D gene (6 bases). Trimming left V 4 bases short and J 1 base short, with 13 bases between. This CDR3 has 16 residues. Per the germline V gene, CDR1 is ENHRY and CDR2 is SYGVKD. The CDR3 spells CAISAGVGKNTGELFF. CDR3 bases: TGTGCCATCAGTGCGGGGGTGGGCAAGAACACCGGGGAGCTGTTTTTT.

The chain links TRBV20-1 to TRBJ2-3, with 7 bases aligning to TRBD2. Germline V lookup: CDR1 DFQATT, CDR2 SNEGSKA (reference sequence). This CDR3 is 12 amino acids long. Trimming took 7 bases from V and 4 from J; bases not matched to a gene: 5. The CDR3 protein is CSGEGQPDTQYF. The CDR3 nucleotides read TGCAGTGGGGAGGGGCAACCAGATACGCAGTATTTT.

This clonotype was seen many times. Relative to the germline gene, one junction end is altered; a read error may explain this. The V and J genes are TRBV20-1 and TRBJ1-5, with a possible D match to TRBD1 (6 bases). Germline CDR1 is DFQATT and CDR2 is SNEGSKA (reference sequence). This CDR3 is 14 amino acids long. The CDR3 bases are TGCAGTGCTACAGACGGGGGGGGCAACCAGCCCCAGCATTTT. This encodes CSATDGGGNQPQHF.

In the case of this clonotype: This clone may be a read error of a much larger clone one base away. V usage is TRBV5-1 and J usage is TRBJ2-3; the D call may be TRBD1 or TRBD2 (5 bases each). In germline, CDR1 is SGHRS, CDR2 YFSETQ. CDR3 length equals 15 residues. Trimming removed 0 bases from V and 6 bases from J, with 14 bases in between. This CDR3 reads CASSLAPRGADTQYF. The CDR3 DNA follows: TGCGCCAGCAGCTTGGCCCCGAGGGGAGCGGATACGCAGTATTTT.

This clonotype was observed many times. This chain joins TRBV6-6 and TRBJ2-5; 8 nucleotides agree with TRBD1. Losses at the gene ends were 0 bases for V and 4 bases for J; bases not matched to a gene: 4. The V gene's germline CDR1 is MNHNY and CDR2 SVGAGI (reference sequence). The CDR3 consists of 15 residues. The CDR3, as DNA: TGTGCCAGCAGTTACTCGTCAGGGGGCGGAGAGACCCAGTACTTC. This encodes CASSYSSGGGETQYF.

This clonotype was observed many times. The chain carries TRBV5-1 and TRBJ2-1, with 8 bases lining up with TRBD1. V dropped 3 bases and J dropped 6; count of bases not matched to a gene: 8. CDR1 SGHRS and CDR2 YFSETQ come from the germline V gene. CDR3 size: 15 residues. CDR3 in amino acids: CASSYGQGSSNEQFF. The DNA of the CDR3 is TGCGCCAGCAGCTACGGACAGGGAAGTAGCAATGAGCAGTTCTTC. The full variable domain, rest sourced from reference TRBV5-1 and TRBJ2-1, is KAGVTQTPRYLIKTRGQQVTLSCSPISGHRSVSWYQQTPGQGLQFLFEYFSETQRNKGNFPGRFSGRQFSNSRSEMNVSTLELGDSALYLCASSYGQGSSNEQFFGPGTRLTVL.

The V and J genes are TRBV20-1 and TRBJ2-5, with 9 bases identical to TRBD2. The germline CDR1 and CDR2 sequences are DFQATT and SNEGSKA (reference sequence). J was trimmed by 4 bases and V by 1 base; bases with no gene match: 10. The CDR3 sequence is 16 residues long. The CDR3 nucleotides are TGCAGTGCTAGAGTGAGTAGCGGGAGTCCCGGAGAGACCCAGTACTTC. Its protein is CSARVSSGSPGETQYF.

The chain couples TRBV7-9 to TRBJ2-3; 8 bases map to TRBD2. The CDR3 has 18 amino acids. V trimming: 5 bases; J trimming: 7 bases; junction bases outside the gene matches: 20. From germline, CDR1 is SEHNR and CDR2 FQNEAQ (reference sequence). CDR3 DNA sequence: TGTGCCAGCAGCGTCCCGGGGACTAGGCCTGCATTCGGGTATACGCAGTATTTT. This translates into CASSVPGTRPAFGYTQYF.

This sequence joins TRBV6-1 and TRBJ2-3; D is perhaps TRBD1 (6 bases). The length of the CDR3 is 13 residues. The V gene's germline CDR1 is MNHNS and CDR2 SASEGT. The V end was cut by 8 bases, the J end by 4 bases, with 13 bases between. The CDR3 DNA reads as TGTGCCAGCTATCCAGGGGTCCCAGATACGCAGTATTTT. The encoded protein is CASYPGVPDTQYF.

This clonotype was seen many times. J is TRBJ1-1 and V is TRBV7-3; D call uncertain. The germline V gene has CDR1 SGHTA and CDR2 FQGTGA. V was clipped by 0 bases and J by 11 bases, with 13 bases between them. The CDR3 covers 13 residues. The CDR3 DNA is TGTGCCAGCAGCTTAACCGATACAAGGGAGGCTTTCTTT. It yields the protein CASSLTDTREAFF.

This clonotype was picked up a small number of times. This chain joins TRBV2 and TRBJ2-1; maybe TRBD2 (5 bases). Germline V lookup: CDR1 SNHLY, CDR2 FYNNEI. The CDR3 loop spans 16 amino acids. The V end lost 10 bases, the J end lost 6 bases, and 25 bases lay between the germline ends. This CDR3 reads CATAPYWGEAGNEQFF. CDR3 nucleotide sequence: TGTGCCACCGCACCTTATTGGGGAGAGGCGGGCAATGAGCAGTTCTTC.